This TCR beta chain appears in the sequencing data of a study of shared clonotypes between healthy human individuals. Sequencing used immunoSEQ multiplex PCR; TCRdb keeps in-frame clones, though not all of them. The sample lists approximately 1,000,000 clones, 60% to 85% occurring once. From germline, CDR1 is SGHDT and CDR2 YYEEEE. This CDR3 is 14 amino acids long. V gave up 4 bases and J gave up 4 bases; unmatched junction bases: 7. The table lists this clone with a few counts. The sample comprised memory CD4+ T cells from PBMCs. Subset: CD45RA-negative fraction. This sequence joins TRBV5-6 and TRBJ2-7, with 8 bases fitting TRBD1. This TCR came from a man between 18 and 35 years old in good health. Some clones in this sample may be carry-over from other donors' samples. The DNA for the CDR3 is TGTGCCAGCAGCCGGACAGGGCTACCTTACGAGCAGTACTTC. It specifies CASSRTGLPYEQYF.